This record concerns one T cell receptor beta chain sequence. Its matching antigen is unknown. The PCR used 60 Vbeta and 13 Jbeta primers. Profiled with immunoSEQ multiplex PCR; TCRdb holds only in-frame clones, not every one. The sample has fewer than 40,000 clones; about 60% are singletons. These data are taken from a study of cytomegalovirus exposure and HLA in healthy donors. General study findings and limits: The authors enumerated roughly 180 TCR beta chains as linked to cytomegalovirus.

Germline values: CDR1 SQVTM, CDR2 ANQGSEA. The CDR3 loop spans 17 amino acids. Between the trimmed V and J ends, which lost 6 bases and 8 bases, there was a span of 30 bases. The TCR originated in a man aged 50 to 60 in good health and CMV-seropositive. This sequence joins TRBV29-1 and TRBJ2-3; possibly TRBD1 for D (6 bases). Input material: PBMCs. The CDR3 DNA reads TGCAGCGTGGGGGCCACTACAGACCTATCTATCATCGGTACGCAGTATTTT. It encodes CSVGATTDLSIIGTQYF.